The 3 T cell receptor beta chains below come from one sample, sequenced in a study of cytomegalovirus exposure and HLA in healthy donors. The PCR had 60 Vbeta and 13 Jbeta primers. Clones were sequenced by immunoSEQ multiplex PCR, and TCRdb holds only the in-frame ones, with some missing. Here the sample spans more than 140,000 clones, about three quarters being singletons. The sequenced sample consisted of PBMCs. The source is a male donor in good health and CMV-seronegative.

The chain couples TRBV29-1 to TRBJ2-1; D gene ambiguous. CDR1 is SQVTM, CDR2 ANQGSEA, per germline. The CDR3 totals 11 residues. V was shortened by 6 bases and J by 4 bases, with 7 bases between the two germline ends. The CDR3 nucleotides are TGCAGCGTCTTCTATTACAATGAGCAGTTCTTC. It is translated as CSVFYYNEQFF.

The sample holds a few counts of this clone. The V call is TRBV4-2, the J call TRBJ1-2, with 9 bases identical to TRBD1. Germline V gives CDR1 LGHNA, CDR2 YNFKEQ. The length of the CDR3 is 13 residues. V was clipped by 4 bases and J by 12 bases; unmatched bases: 9. Here the CDR3 DNA reads TGTGCCAGCAGCCGAGGGGACAGGGAGATAGACACCTTC. This encodes CASSRGDREIDTF.

This clone turned up a few times. This chain links TRBV2 with TRBJ2-4, with 7 bases fitting TRBD2. The CDR3 runs to 14 residues. Germline V gene lookup returns CDR1 SNHLY and CDR2 FYNNEI. V shed 4 bases, J shed 7 bases, and the junction held 7 bases outside the gene matches. CDR3 in amino acids: CASSVSGTTNIQYF. The CDR3 DNA reads TGTGCCAGCAGTGTAAGTGGGACTACTAACATTCAGTACTTC.